These 2 T cell receptor beta chains share one sample of origin, sequenced in a study of T cells in Graves' hyperthyroidism and ophthalmopathy. Regions amplified from RNA transcripts were the TCR beta CDR3 regions. TCR CDR3 regions were first amplified by RT-PCR with HTBI primers. TCRdb analysed the multiplex PCR reads with MiXCR anew, one entry per CDR3 protein. The table shows nearly 600,000 distinct CDR3 sequences, with 14% occurring only once. Sample: blood. All receptors derive from a woman younger than 30 with Graves' ophthalmopathy.

This clonotype was seen more than once but under ten times. A clone one base away is much larger, so this may be a read error. The chain uses TRBV5-1 and TRBJ1-2, with TRBD1 matching 9 bases. CDR1 and CDR2 (germline): SGHRS, YFSETQ. The CDR3 consists of 15 residues. V lost 3 bases, J lost 3 bases, and 6 bases stayed unmatched. For the CDR3, the DNA is TGCGCCAGCAGCTCCGGGACAGGGAGTCACTATGGCTACACCTTC. Its translation: CASSSGTGSHYGYTF.

This clonotype was seen at least ten times. This chain links TRBV20-1 with TRBJ2-1; 12 bases map to TRBD2. Germline CDR1 DFQATT, CDR2 SNEGSKA (reference sequence). The ends lost 6 bases at V and 4 bases at J; junction bases unmatched: 13. The CDR3 contains 17 residues. The CDR3 sequence: CSASGGLAGRTYNEQFF. The CDR3 region has the DNA TGCAGTGCCTCGGGGGGACTAGCGGGCCGCACTTACAATGAGCAGTTCTTC.